This TCR beta chain emerged from a study of blood T cell repertoires in COVID-19. In the study overall: The origin of the acute and convalescent COVID-19 samples was the United States, Italy and Spain.

The germline V gene has CDR1 SGHKS and CDR2 YYEKEE (reference sequence). V lost 4 bases and J 0 bases, leaving 10 bases between the germline ends. CDR3 size: 15 residues. The table came from immunoSEQ multiplex PCR; TCRdb's copy has only in-frame clones and leaves some out. Of around 330,000 clones in the sample, 70% to 90% are singletons; the top ten hold under 5%. Sequencing input: peripheral blood. This chain uses TRBV5-5 with TRBJ1-4, with a possible D match to TRBD1 (5 bases). This TCR was recovered from a woman aged 45-60 years with active or convalescent COVID-19. The CDR3 DNA reads as TGTGCCAGCAGCAGCGGGGGAACAACTAATGAAAAACTGTTTTTT. Translation: CASSSGGTTNEKLFF.